This T cell receptor beta chain appears in the sequencing data of a study of sequential checkpoint blockade in melanoma. Looking at the study overall: Patients were randomized 1:1 to nivolumab-then-ipilimumab or ipilimumab-then-nivolumab first-line. Broader study findings: For nivolumab-first patients, baseline tumor clonality was associated with response.

Regarding treatment: randomized to nivolumab then ipilimumab (arm A) or the reverse (arm B). In the case of this clone: Antigen unknown.

TCRdb's copy holds only in-frame clones and misses some; the assay was immunoSEQ multiplex PCR. The repertoire has 5,500 to 7,000 clones, 20% to 25% of them found once; the top ten carry roughly 10%. Losses at the gene ends were 8 bases for V and 7 bases for J; bases not matched to a gene: 8. Germline assignment: CDR1 MDHEN and CDR2 SYDVKM. This CDR3 has 13 residues. The genes are TRBV28 and TRBJ2-7; 10 nucleotides line up with TRBD1. The receptor's source is a human donor with melanoma. The sequenced sample was tumor tissue (inferred from file names), obtained from a patient given nivolumab and ipilimumab in sequence. CDR3 sequence: CASRRQGALEQYF. CDR3 DNA sequence: TGTGCCAGCCGGAGACAGGGGGCGCTTGAGCAGTACTTC.